This T cell receptor (beta chain) was observed in a study of CD8+ T cells in alopecia areata. Remarks on this clone: What it binds is not known.

Extracted RNA was reverse transcribed, and the resulting cDNA served as sequencing template. Only in-frame clones appear in the TCRdb table, and some are missing; sequencing was by immunoSEQ multiplex PCR. Of about 64,000 clones in the sample, around 47% were seen once. Alopecia areata patients provided lesional scalp punch biopsies and peripheral blood, both collected for the study. Using a FACSAria, the CD4+ and CD8+ T cells were sorted from the PBMCs. The CDR3 is made up of 15 amino acids. Trimming removed 0 bases at V and 3 bases at J, with 10 bases between. From germline, CDR1 is SGHRS and CDR2 YFSETQ. Broader study findings: Affected lesional scalp, above all in alopecia totalis/universalis, was more clonal than normal scalp. Resident alphabeta T cells of normal skin are also sequenced in scalp samples.

The rearrangement uses TRBV5-1 and TRBJ1-5; D is unresolved. The TCR comes from a human donor with alopecia areata. The sequenced material came from NKG2D-low CD8+ T cells sorted from blood. The CDR3 region has the DNA TGCGCCAGCAGCTTGGACAGTCTGGACAATCAGCCCCAGCATTTT. It is translated as CASSLDSLDNQPQHF. The whole variable domain, filled in from reference TRBV5-1 and TRBJ1-5, reads KAGVTQTPRYLIKTRGQQVTLSCSPISGHRSVSWYQQTPGQGLQFLFEYFSETQRNKGNFPGRFSGRQFSNSRSEMNVSTLELGDSALYLCASSLDSLDNQPQHFGDGTRLSIL.